This T cell receptor (beta chain) was sequenced in a study of cytomegalovirus exposure and HLA in healthy donors. Study outcomes and limitations: The authors listed around 150 TCR beta chains as cytomegalovirus-associated. TCR beta V- and J-gene trimming was later associated with a missense DCLRE1C variant.

The CDR3 runs to 15 residues. The V gene's germline CDR1 is WSHSY and CDR2 SAAADI. Trimming cost V 11 bases and J 7 bases; bases outside gene matches: 17. It was with 60 Vbeta and 13 Jbeta primers that the PCR ran. Produced via immunoSEQ multiplex PCR; TCRdb's table is partial and in-frame only. The repertoire consists of 90,000 to 120,000 clones, with over 75% occurring once and the leading ten covering 5% to 6.5%. Worth noting for this clone: Its antigen remains unknown.

The sequencing input was PBMCs. The chain employs TRBV10-2 and TRBJ2-1; 7 bases agree with TRBD1. This receptor was obtained from a man aged 55 to 70 in good health and CMV-seropositive. In DNA form, the CDR3 reads TGCGCCGCCGCCCCCGGGACAGTCCCTGGAAATGAGCAGTTCTTC. It specifies CAAAPGTVPGNEQFF.